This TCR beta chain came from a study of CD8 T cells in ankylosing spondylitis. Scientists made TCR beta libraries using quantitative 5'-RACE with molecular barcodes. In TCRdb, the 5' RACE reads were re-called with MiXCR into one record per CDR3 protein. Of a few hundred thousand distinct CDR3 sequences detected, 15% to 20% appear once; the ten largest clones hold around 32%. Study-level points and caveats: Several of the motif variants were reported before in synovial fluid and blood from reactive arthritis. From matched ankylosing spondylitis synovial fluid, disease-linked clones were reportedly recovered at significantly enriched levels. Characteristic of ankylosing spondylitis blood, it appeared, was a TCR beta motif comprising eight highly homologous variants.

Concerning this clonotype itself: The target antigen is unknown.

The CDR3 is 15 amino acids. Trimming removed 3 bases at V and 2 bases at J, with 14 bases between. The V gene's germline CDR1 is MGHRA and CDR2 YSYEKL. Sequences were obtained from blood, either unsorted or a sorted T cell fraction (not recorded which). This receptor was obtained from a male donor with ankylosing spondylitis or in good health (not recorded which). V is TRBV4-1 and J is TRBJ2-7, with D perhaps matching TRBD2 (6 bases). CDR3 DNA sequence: TGCGCCAGCAGCCAGGAGGCGGAGGGTCCCTACGAGCAGTACTTC. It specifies CASSQEAEGPYEQYF.